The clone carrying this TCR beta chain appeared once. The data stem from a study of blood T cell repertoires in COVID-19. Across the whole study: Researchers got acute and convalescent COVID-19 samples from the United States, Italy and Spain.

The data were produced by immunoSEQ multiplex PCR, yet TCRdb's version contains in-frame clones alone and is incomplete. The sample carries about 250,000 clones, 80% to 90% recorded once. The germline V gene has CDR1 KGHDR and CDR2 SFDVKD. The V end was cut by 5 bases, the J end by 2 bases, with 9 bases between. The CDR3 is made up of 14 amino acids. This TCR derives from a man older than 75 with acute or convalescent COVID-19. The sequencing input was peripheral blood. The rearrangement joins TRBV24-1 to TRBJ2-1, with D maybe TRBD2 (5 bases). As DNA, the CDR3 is TGTGCCACCAGTGCAGAGGGCCCCTACAATGAGCAGTTCTTC. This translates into CATSAEGPYNEQFF.